These 25 T cell receptor beta chains were sequenced from one sample in a study of cytomegalovirus exposure and HLA in healthy donors. PCR employed 60 Vbeta and 13 Jbeta primers. The assay was immunoSEQ multiplex PCR, and TCRdb's table has in-frame clones only and misses some. This table has 210,000 or so clones, about 77% appearing once. Sequenced material: PBMCs. These receptors were collected from a woman between 25 and 40 years old in good health and CMV-seropositive.

V is TRBV18 and J is TRBJ1-4; TRBD1 matches at 11 bases. Germline-derived CDR1 and CDR2 are KGHSH and LQKENI. The ends lost 4 bases at V and 7 bases at J; junction bases unmatched: 2. This CDR3 comprises 14 residues. CDR3 region: CASSRGTGGEKLFF. The CDR3 coding sequence is TGTGCCAGCTCACGAGGGACAGGGGGTGAAAAACTGTTTTTT.

The rearrangement joins TRBV5-1 to TRBJ2-2; 7 positions match TRBD2. There are 16 residues in the CDR3. Trimming cost V 2 bases and J 3 bases; bases outside gene matches: 7. Germline values: CDR1 SGHRS, CDR2 YFSETQ. CDR3: CASSFGQRGYTGELFF. The DNA of the CDR3 is TGCGCCAGCAGCTTTGGCCAGCGGGGCTACACCGGGGAGCTGTTTTTT.

The V and J genes are TRBV7-3 and TRBJ2-3; maybe TRBD2 (5 bases). The length of the CDR3 is 16 residues. Germline values: CDR1 SGHTA, CDR2 FQGTGA. Trimming removed 2 bases at V and 2 bases at J, with 14 bases between. For the CDR3, the DNA is TGTGCCAGCAGCTTAGTCCCGGGGATTCTCACAGATACGCAGTATTTT. Translated, it gives CASSLVPGILTDTQYF.

The chain couples TRBV5-1 to TRBJ1-1; 8 nucleotides align to TRBD1. The CDR3 has 15 amino acids. V was clipped by 6 bases and J by 2 bases; unmatched bases: 9. Looked up from germline, CDR1 is SGHRS and CDR2 is YFSETQ. In DNA, the CDR3 is TGCGCCAGCAACTATAGGACAGGGCAAAACACTGAAGCTTTCTTT. This encodes CASNYRTGQNTEAFF.

The table lists this clone with a count of one. This sequence joins TRBV4-2 and TRBJ2-5; no clear D gene. The CDR3 has 15 residues. V lost 3 bases and J 1 base, leaving 12 bases between the germline ends. Per the germline V gene, CDR1 is LGHNA and CDR2 is YNFKEQ. Here the CDR3 DNA reads TGTGCCAGCAGCCAGGCGGATGCTGCCCAAGAGACCCAGTACTTC. This gives the protein CASSQADAAQETQYF.

This clone was seen a handful of times. The chain employs TRBV6-6 and TRBJ1-4, with 9 bases aligning to TRBD1. CDR3 size: 15 residues. J was trimmed by 4 bases and V by 5 bases; bases with no gene match: 5. Germline V gives CDR1 MNHNY, CDR2 SVGAGI (reference sequence). CDR3 loop: CASSDRGGFNEKLFF. The DNA for the CDR3 is TGTGCCAGCAGTGACAGGGGGGGCTTTAATGAAAAACTGTTTTTT.

The gene calls are TRBV6-6 and TRBJ2-5, with unresolved D. CDR3 length equals 15 residues. Trimming took off 2 bases at V and 0 bases at J, with 10 bases between the two ends. CDR1 MNHNY and CDR2 SVGAGI come from the germline V gene (reference sequence). The DNA for the CDR3 is TGTGCCAGCAGTTACGAGGTCGGCAACCAAGAGACCCAGTACTTC. This encodes CASSYEVGNQETQYF.

The chain couples TRBV6-6 to TRBJ2-1, with 11 positions matching TRBD2. Germline V gives CDR1 MNHNY, CDR2 SVGAGI (reference sequence). V shed 4 bases and J 4 bases; nucleotides not matched to a gene: 3. This CDR3 is built from 15 residues. The CDR3 region is CASSFLAGGYNEQFF. The CDR3 nucleotides read TGTGCCAGCAGTTTTCTAGCGGGGGGATACAATGAGCAGTTCTTC.

This clone was counted only a few times. The V gene is TRBV7-2, the J gene TRBJ2-4; D is possibly TRBD2 (6 bases). V lost 2 bases, J lost 6 bases, and 14 bases lay in between. Germline values: CDR1 SGHTA, CDR2 FQGNSA. The CDR3 runs 15 residues. CDR3 loop: CASSLSGGTRNIQYF. In nucleotides, the CDR3 is TGTGCCAGCAGCTTATCTGGCGGGACCCGAAACATTCAGTACTTC. The variable domain in full, completed from reference TRBV7-2 and TRBJ2-4, reads GAGVSQSPSNKVTEKGKDVELRCDPISGHTALYWYRQSLGQGLEFLIYFQGNSAPDKSGLPSDRFSAERTGGSVSTLTIQRTQQEDSAVYLCASSLSGGTRNIQYFGAGTRLSVL.

The V gene is TRBV13, the J gene TRBJ2-5; a weak D match, TRBD2 (6 bases). CDR1 and CDR2 (germline): PRHDT, FYEKMQ (reference sequence). Trimming took off 0 bases at V and 5 bases at J, with 13 bases between the two ends. The CDR3 has 15 residues. CDR3 coding DNA: TGTGCCAGCAGCTTAGGCGGGGGACTCCTGGAGACCCAGTACTTC. This translates into CASSLGGGLLETQYF.

This chain uses TRBV9 with TRBJ2-7; D is perhaps TRBD1 (6 bases). The CDR3 extends over 14 amino acids. Germline loops: CDR1 SGDLS, CDR2 YYNGEE. Between the trimmed V and J ends, which lost 3 bases and 2 bases, there was a span of 12 bases. This CDR3 is CASSALGQPYEQYF. The CDR3 coding sequence is TGTGCCAGCAGCGCCCTCGGACAGCCCTACGAGCAGTACTTC. The whole variable domain, remainder taken from reference TRBV9 and TRBJ2-7, is DSGVTQTPKHLITATGQRVTLRCSPRSGDLSVYWYQQSLDQGLQFLIQYYNGEERAKGNILERFSAQQFPDLHSELNLSSLELGDSALYFCASSALGQPYEQYFGPGTRLTVT.

V usage is TRBV7-8 and J usage is TRBJ2-3; tentatively, D is TRBD2 (6 bases). From germline, CDR1 is SGHVS and CDR2 FQNEAQ. V was trimmed by 7 bases and J by 0 bases, leaving 11 bases between them. The CDR3 length is 14 residues. The CDR3 DNA follows: TGTGCCAGCAACCGGGACTCCAGCACAGATACGCAGTATTTT. Amino acids: CASNRDSSTDTQYF.

This chain joins TRBV7-6 and TRBJ2-7, with 8 positions matching TRBD2. V shed 0 bases, J shed 2 bases, and the junction held 6 bases outside the gene matches. CDR1 SGHVS and CDR2 FNYEAQ come from the germline V gene. The CDR3 is 16 amino acids. CDR3 nucleotides: TGTGCCAGCAGCTTAGCGCCAGCGGGAGACCCCTACGAGCAGTACTTC. Translation gives CASSLAPAGDPYEQYF.

This clone was seen more than once but under ten times. The rearrangement uses TRBV5-4 and TRBJ2-5, with 7 bases aligning to TRBD2. The V gene's germline CDR1 is SGHNT and CDR2 YYREEE (reference sequence). The CDR3 is 14 residues long. Trimming removed 4 bases from V and 4 bases from J; junction bases left unmatched: 7. CDR3: CASSPRRGSETQYF. CDR3 nucleotides: TGTGCCAGCAGCCCTAGGCGGGGGTCAGAGACCCAGTACTTC.

This chain connects TRBV28 to TRBJ1-4, with unresolved D. This CDR3 comprises 14 residues. Germline V gene data show CDR1 as MDHEN and CDR2 as SYDVKM. V was trimmed by 2 bases and J by 10 bases, leaving 14 bases between them. In DNA, the CDR3 is TGTGCCAGCAGTTTAGGGGAAATTCGGGGAAAACTGTTTTTT. Its protein is CASSLGEIRGKLFF.

The CDR3 is CASSRLAAEQYF. CDR3 nucleotide sequence: TGTGCCAGCAGCCGACTAGCGGCCGAGCAGTACTTC. The gene calls are TRBV7-9 and TRBJ2-7; 9 nucleotides match TRBD2. V lost 5 bases to trimming and J lost 6 bases; unmatched junction nucleotides: 2. Germline lookup yields CDR1 SEHNR and CDR2 FQNEAQ (reference sequence). CDR3 length equals 12 residues.

This clone was detected once. This chain joins TRBV28 and TRBJ1-5; 8 bases fit TRBD1. CDR3 length: 21 residues. With V trimmed by 6 bases and J by 1 base, 23 bases remained unmatched. Germline V gives CDR1 MDHEN, CDR2 SYDVKM. Written as DNA, the CDR3 is TGTGCCAGCAGACCTTCCGGCCGGGACAGGCGAGACCTGTGGAGCAATCAGCCCCAGCATTTT. As protein: CASRPSGRDRRDLWSNQPQHF.

The CDR3 sequence is CASSPDSITDTQYF. The DNA for the CDR3 is TGCGCCAGCAGCCCGGACTCAATCACAGATACGCAGTATTTT. The chain carries TRBV5-1 and TRBJ2-3; TRBD2 is a possible D gene (5 bases). Per the germline V gene, CDR1 is SGHRS and CDR2 is YFSETQ. The V gene lost 4 bases and the J gene lost 2 bases, with 11 bases spanning the gap. This CDR3 is built from 14 residues.

This clone has just a few counts. The chain uses TRBV5-1 and TRBJ1-5, with a weak D call TRBD1 (6 bases). The germline V and J ends were trimmed by 0 bases and 4 bases, with 11 bases remaining between them. Germline V CDR1 and CDR2: SGHRS, YFSETQ. This CDR3 has 15 amino acids. The chain's CDR3 is CASSLGGQSNQPQHF. The CDR3 DNA sequence: TGCGCCAGCAGCTTGGGTGGACAGTCGAATCAGCCCCAGCATTTT.

The chain couples TRBV6-1 to TRBJ2-5; 7 bases map to TRBD2. V was pared by 11 bases and J by 4 bases, with 13 bases of the junction left unmatched. The CDR3 spans 14 residues. Germline loops: CDR1 MNHNS, CDR2 SASEGT. The CDR3 is CAGGGLGAGETQYF. In DNA form, the CDR3 reads TGTGCCGGGGGGGGATTGGGTGCGGGAGAGACCCAGTACTTC.

CDR3 sequence: CAWRGWRGGGNEQFF. DNA for the CDR3: TGTGCCTGGAGGGGTTGGCGGGGGGGCGGAAATGAGCAGTTCTTC. The chain recombines TRBV30 with TRBJ2-1; 9 positions agree with TRBD2. J lost 7 bases, V lost 3 bases, and 10 bases had no gene match. There are 15 residues in the CDR3. Germline V gene data show CDR1 as GTSNPN and CDR2 as SVGIG (reference sequence).

This clone is a singleton in its sample. The chain carries TRBV28 and TRBJ1-1; possibly TRBD1 for D (5 bases). CDR3 size: 11 residues. The ends were cut back, 3 bases at V and 11 bases at J, with 10 bases in the middle. Per germline, CDR1 MDHEN and CDR2 SYDVKM. The CDR3 is CASSLGGEAFF. CDR3 nucleotide sequence: TGTGCCAGCAGTTTGGGGGGTGAGGCTTTCTTT.

The chain carries TRBV19 and TRBJ1-2; tentative D call: TRBD1 (6 bases). The V and J ends lost 7 bases and 8 bases respectively, with 17 bases between them. The CDR3 is 13 residues long. Looked up from germline, CDR1 is LNHDA and CDR2 is SQIVND (reference sequence). The CDR3 sequence: CASTIIGTSGYTF. As DNA, the CDR3 is TGTGCCAGTACCATAATAGGGACATCGGGCTACACCTTC.

The chain recombines TRBV7-2 with TRBJ1-2; 9 nucleotides line up with TRBD1. V lost 8 bases and J lost 5; bases outside the gene matches: 3. Per germline, CDR1 SGHTA and CDR2 FQGNSA. The CDR3 is 12 residues long. Written as DNA, the CDR3 is TGTGCCAGCTTGACAGGGGGGTATGGCTACACCTTC. It translates to CASLTGGYGYTF.

This chain uses TRBV5-1 with TRBJ2-1, with TRBD2 identical over 8 bases. The V gene's germline CDR1 is SGHRS and CDR2 YFSETQ. The junction had 5 bases not matched to a gene; V was cut back by 0 bases and J by 0 bases. This CDR3 comprises 17 residues. CDR3 residues: CASSLVSSGSSYNEQFF. CDR3 DNA: TGCGCCAGCAGCTTGGTTTCGAGCGGGAGCTCCTACAATGAGCAGTTCTTC. Together with reference TRBV5-1 and TRBJ2-1, the CDR3 gives the full variable domain: KAGVTQTPRYLIKTRGQQVTLSCSPISGHRSVSWYQQTPGQGLQFLFEYFSETQRNKGNFPGRFSGRQFSNSRSEMNVSTLELGDSALYLCASSLVSSGSSYNEQFFGPGTRLTVL.